This record looks at one TCR beta chain sequence and its context. The antigen remains undetermined. The sample comes from a study of cytomegalovirus exposure and HLA in healthy donors. General study results and limits: Available immune exposure information was restricted to CMV serostatus only. Reportedly, TCR beta sequences accurately predicted HLA-A and HLA-B alleles in most subjects.

60 Vbeta and 13 Jbeta primers were used in PCR. Profiling relied on immunoSEQ multiplex PCR, and the TCRdb table lists in-frame clones only, not all of them. The sample records 190,000 or so clones, roughly 87% being singletons. The CDR3 extends over 16 amino acids. CDR1 is SGHNT and CDR2 is YENEEA in the germline V gene. V trimming: 5 bases; J trimming: 1 base; junction bases outside the gene matches: 8. The V and J genes are TRBV11-3 and TRBJ1-1; 9 bases are a match to TRBD1. The specimen sequenced was PBMCs. The TCR originated in a man in his fifties or sixties in good health and CMV-seronegative. This CDR3 is CASSTHGTGPNTEAFF. The DNA of the CDR3 is TGTGCCAGCAGCACCCACGGGACAGGGCCGAACACTGAAGCTTTCTTT.